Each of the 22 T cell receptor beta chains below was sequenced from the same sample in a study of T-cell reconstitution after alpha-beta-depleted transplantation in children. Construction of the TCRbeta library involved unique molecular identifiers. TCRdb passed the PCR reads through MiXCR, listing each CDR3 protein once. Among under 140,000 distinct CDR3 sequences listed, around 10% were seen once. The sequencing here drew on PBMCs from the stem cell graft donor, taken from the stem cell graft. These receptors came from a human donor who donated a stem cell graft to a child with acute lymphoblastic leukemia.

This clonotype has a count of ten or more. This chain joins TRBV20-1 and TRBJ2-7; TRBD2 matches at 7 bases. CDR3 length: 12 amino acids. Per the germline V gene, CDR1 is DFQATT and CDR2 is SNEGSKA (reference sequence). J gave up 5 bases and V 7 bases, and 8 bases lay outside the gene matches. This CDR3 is CSVGLEYHEQYF. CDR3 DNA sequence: TGCAGTGTAGGACTAGAATACCACGAGCAGTACTTC.

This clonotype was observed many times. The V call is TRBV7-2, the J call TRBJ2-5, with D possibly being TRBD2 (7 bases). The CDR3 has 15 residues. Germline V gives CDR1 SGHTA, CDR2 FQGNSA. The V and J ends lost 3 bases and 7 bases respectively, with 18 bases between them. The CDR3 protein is CASSLAGAGGGTQYF. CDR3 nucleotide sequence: TGTGCCAGCAGCTTGGCGGGGGCCGGCGGGGGGACCCAGTACTTC. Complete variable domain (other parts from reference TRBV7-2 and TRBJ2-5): GAGVSQSPSNKVTEKGKDVELRCDPISGHTALYWYRQSLGQGLEFLIYFQGNSAPDKSGLPSDRFSAERTGGSVSTLTIQRTQQEDSAVYLCASSLAGAGGGTQYFGPGTRLLVL.

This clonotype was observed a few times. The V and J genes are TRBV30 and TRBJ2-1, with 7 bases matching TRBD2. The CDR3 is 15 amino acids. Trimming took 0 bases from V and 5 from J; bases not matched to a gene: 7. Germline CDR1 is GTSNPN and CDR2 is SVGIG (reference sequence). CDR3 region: CAWSVHSGAHNEQFF. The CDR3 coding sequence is TGTGCCTGGAGTGTACACAGCGGGGCACACAATGAGCAGTTCTTC.

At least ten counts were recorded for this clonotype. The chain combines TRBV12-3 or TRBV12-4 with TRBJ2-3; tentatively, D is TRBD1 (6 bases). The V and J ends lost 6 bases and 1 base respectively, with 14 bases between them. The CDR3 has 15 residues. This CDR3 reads CASRKDPGGTDTQYF. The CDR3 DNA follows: TGTGCCAGCAGAAAAGACCCAGGGGGCACAGATACGCAGTATTTT.

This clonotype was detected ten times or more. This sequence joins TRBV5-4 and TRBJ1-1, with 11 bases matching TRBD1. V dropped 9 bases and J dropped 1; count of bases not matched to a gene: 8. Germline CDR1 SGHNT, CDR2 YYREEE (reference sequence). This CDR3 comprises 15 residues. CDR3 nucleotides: TGTGCCACCTTCCCGGGACAGGGGGGGAACACTGAAGCTTTCTTT. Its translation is CATFPGQGGNTEAFF.

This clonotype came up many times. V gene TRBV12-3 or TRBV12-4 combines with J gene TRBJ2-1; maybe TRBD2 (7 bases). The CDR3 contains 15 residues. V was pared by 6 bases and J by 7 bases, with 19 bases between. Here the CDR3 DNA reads TGTGCCAGCAGCCCTCTTGGGGGGGCCAGGAATGAGCAGTTCTTC. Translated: CASSPLGGARNEQFF.

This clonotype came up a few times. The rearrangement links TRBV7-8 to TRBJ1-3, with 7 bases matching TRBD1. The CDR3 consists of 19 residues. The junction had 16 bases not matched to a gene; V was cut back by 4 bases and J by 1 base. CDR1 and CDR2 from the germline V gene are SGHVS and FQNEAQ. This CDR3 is CASSSRWVGGGASGNTIYF. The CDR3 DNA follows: TGTGCCAGCAGCTCCCGGTGGGTAGGAGGGGGCGCTTCTGGAAACACCATATATTTT.

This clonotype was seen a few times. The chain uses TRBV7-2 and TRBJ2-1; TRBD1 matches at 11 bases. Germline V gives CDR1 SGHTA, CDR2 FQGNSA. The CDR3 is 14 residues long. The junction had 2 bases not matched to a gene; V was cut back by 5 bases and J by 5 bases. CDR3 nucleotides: TGTGCCAGCAGCCGGGACAGGGGGAACAATGAGCAGTTCTTC. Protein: CASSRDRGNNEQFF.

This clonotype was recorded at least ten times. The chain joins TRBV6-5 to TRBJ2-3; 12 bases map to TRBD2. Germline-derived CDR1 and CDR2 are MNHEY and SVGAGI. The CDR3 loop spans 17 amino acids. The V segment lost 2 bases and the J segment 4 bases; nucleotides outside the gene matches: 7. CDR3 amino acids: CASSYRLTSGSADTQYF. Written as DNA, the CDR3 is TGTGCCAGCAGTTACCGATTGACTAGCGGGAGTGCAGATACGCAGTATTTT.

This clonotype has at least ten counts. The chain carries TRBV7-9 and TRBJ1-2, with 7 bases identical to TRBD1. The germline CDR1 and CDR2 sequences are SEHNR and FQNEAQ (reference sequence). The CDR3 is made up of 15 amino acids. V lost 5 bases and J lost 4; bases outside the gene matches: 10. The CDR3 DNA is TGTGCCAGCAGCCCCGCCGGGACAGCAGCCTATGGCTACACCTTC. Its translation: CASSPAGTAAYGYTF.

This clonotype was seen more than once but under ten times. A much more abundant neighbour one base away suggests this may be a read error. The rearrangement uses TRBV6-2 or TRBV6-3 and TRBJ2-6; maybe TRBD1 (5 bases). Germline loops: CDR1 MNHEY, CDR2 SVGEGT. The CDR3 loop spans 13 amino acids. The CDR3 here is CASSSPGANGLTF. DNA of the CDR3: TGTGCCAGCAGTTCGCCTGGGGCCAACGGCCTGACTTTC.

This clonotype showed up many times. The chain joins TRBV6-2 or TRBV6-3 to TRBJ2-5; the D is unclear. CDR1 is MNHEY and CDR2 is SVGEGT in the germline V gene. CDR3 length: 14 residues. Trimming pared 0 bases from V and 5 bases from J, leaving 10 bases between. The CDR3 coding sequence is TGTGCCAGCAGTTACTCAAGTCAAGCCGAGACCCAGTACTTC. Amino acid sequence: CASSYSSQAETQYF.

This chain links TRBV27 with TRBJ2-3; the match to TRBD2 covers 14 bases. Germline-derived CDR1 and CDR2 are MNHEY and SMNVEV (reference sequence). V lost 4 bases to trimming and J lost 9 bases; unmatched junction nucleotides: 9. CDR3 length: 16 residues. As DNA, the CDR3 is TGTGCCAGCAGTTCCCGGACTAGCGGGGGGCAATCCACGCAGTATTTT. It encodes CASSSRTSGGQSTQYF.

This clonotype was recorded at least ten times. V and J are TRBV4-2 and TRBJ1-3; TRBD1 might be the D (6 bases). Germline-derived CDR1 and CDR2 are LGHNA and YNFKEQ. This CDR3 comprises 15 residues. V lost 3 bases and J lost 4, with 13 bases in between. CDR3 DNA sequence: TGTGCCAGCAGCCAGAGGGGGGCCTCCGGAAACACCATATATTTT. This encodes CASSQRGASGNTIYF.

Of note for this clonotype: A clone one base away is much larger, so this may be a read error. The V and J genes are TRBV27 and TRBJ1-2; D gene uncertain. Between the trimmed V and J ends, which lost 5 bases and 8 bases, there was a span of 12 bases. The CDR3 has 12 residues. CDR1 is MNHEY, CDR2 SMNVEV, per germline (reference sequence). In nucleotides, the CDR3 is TGTGCCAGCAGTGCACAGCGCTGGGGCTACACCTTC. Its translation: CASSAQRWGYTF.

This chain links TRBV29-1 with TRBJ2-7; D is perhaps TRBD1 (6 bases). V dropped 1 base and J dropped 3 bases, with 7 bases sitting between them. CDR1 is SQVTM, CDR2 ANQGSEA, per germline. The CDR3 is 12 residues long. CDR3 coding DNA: TGCAGCGTTGAAGCCAGGGGCTACGAGCAGTACTTC. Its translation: CSVEARGYEQYF.

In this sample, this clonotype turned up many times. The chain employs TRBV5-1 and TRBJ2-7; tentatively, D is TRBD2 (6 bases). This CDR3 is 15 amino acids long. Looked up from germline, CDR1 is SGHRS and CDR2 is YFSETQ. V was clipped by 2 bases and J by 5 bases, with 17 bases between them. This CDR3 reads CASSLGLRAGDEQYF. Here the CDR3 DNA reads TGCGCCAGCAGCTTAGGACTCAGAGCGGGTGACGAGCAGTACTTC.

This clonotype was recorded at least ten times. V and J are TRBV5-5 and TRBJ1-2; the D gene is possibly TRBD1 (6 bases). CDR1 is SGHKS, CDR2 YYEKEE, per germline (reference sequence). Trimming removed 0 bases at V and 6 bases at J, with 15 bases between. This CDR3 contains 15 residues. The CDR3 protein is CASSLVSRQGNGYTF. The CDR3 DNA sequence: TGTGCCAGCAGCTTGGTGTCAAGGCAGGGGAATGGCTACACCTTC.

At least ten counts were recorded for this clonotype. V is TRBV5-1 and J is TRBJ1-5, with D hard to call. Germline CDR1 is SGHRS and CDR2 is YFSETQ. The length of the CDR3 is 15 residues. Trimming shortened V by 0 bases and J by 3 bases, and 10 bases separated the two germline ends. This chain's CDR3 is CASSLGEGLNQPQHF. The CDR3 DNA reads TGCGCCAGCAGCTTGGGTGAGGGCCTCAATCAGCCCCAGCATTTT.

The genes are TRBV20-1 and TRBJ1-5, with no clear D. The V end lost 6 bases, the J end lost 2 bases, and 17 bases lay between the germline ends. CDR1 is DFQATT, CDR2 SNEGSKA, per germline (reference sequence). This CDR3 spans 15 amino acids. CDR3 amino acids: CSAKDLPGRNQPQHF. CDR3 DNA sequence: TGCAGTGCCAAAGACCTACCGGGCCGCAATCAGCCCCAGCATTTT.

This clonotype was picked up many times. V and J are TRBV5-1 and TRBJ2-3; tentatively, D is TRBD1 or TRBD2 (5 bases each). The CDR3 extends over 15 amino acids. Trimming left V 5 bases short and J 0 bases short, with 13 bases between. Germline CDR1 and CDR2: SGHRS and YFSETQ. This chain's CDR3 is CASSMGETSTDTQYF. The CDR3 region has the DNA TGCGCCAGCAGTATGGGGGAAACGAGCACAGATACGCAGTATTTT.

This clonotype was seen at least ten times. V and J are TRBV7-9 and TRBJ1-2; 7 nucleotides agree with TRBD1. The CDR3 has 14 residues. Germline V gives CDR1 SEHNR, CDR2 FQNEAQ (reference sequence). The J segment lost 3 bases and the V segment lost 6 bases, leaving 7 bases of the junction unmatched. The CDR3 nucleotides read TGTGCCAGCAGAAATCACAGGGGTGACTATGGCTACACCTTC. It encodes CASRNHRGDYGYTF.